The 3 T cell receptor beta chains presented below share a single source sample, sequenced in a study of blood T cell repertoires in COVID-19. Clones were read by immunoSEQ multiplex PCR, and TCRdb kept only the in-frame ones, dropping some. The sample lists roughly 160,000 clones, around 81% seen once, with about 11% in the top ten. The sequenced sample was peripheral blood. The receptors were gathered from a man aged 70-80 years with active or convalescent COVID-19.

V and J are TRBV12-3 or TRBV12-4 and TRBJ1-2, with a possible D match to TRBD1 (5 bases). Trimming removed 7 bases at V and 0 bases at J, with 9 bases between. The CDR3 runs to 13 residues. CDR3 amino acids: CASTTATNYGYTF. For the CDR3, the DNA is TGTGCCAGCACGACAGCTACTAACTATGGCTACACCTTC.

This chain joins TRBV5-1 and TRBJ1-2; TRBD1 agrees at 7 bases. CDR1 and CDR2 (germline): SGHRS, YFSETQ. The CDR3 totals 14 residues. J was trimmed by 2 bases and V by 0 bases; bases with no gene match: 1. The CDR3 DNA follows: TGCGCCAGCAGCTTGGGGGACAGCAACTATGGCTACACCTTC. The encoded protein is CASSLGDSNYGYTF.

The V call is TRBV27, the J call TRBJ1-3; D possibly corresponds to TRBD1 (6 bases). Germline CDR1 MNHEY, CDR2 SMNVEV (reference sequence). The ends were cut back, 7 bases at V and 0 bases at J, with 10 bases in the middle. CDR3 length: 14 residues. CDR3 nucleotides: TGTGCCAGCAAGGGACACCTCTCTGGAAACACCATATATTTT. As protein: CASKGHLSGNTIYF.